The 6 T cell receptor beta chains listed next were all sequenced from one sample in a study of T cells in Graves' hyperthyroidism and ophthalmopathy. Template material for amplifying TCR beta CDR3 regions consisted of RNA transcripts. Initially, a first-round RT-PCR of the TCR CDR3 employed the HTBI primer set. MiXCR, run by TCRdb on the multiplex PCR reads, gives a single entry per CDR3 protein. The sample consists of 660,000 or so distinct CDR3 sequences, over 40% of them appearing once. The sample taken for sequencing was peripheral blood or thyroid tissue (not recorded which). The receptors here all came from an adult man with Graves' disease, either hyperthyroidism or ophthalmopathy (not recorded which).

This sequence joins TRBV19 and TRBJ1-5; no clear D. From germline, CDR1 is LNHDA and CDR2 SQIVND (reference sequence). This CDR3 is 15 amino acids long. Between the trimmed V and J ends, which lost 3 bases and 0 bases, there was a span of 9 bases. CDR3 coding DNA: TGTGCCAGTAGTATGAGGCGGAATAGCAATCAGCCCCAGCATTTT. Translating it yields CASSMRRNSNQPQHF.

This clonotype has just one count. The chain joins TRBV29-1 to TRBJ1-2, with 8 bases lining up with TRBD1. The junction had 3 bases not matched to a gene; V was cut back by 8 bases and J by 7 bases. The V gene's germline CDR1 is SQVTM and CDR2 ANQGSEA. The CDR3 is 10 residues long. The CDR3 nucleotides read TGCAGCTTGGACAGGGCTGGCTACACCTTC. It codes for CSLDRAGYTF.

This clonotype came up a few times. The chain recombines TRBV19 with TRBJ2-7; possibly TRBD2 for D (5 bases). The CDR3 extends over 12 amino acids. CDR1 is LNHDA and CDR2 is SQIVND in the germline V gene (reference sequence). V lost 11 bases and J lost 5, with 16 bases in between. This chain's CDR3 is CAARVGGHEQYF. The CDR3 DNA reads as TGTGCCGCCCGCGTCGGAGGTCACGAGCAGTACTTC. The whole variable domain, remainder taken from reference TRBV19 and TRBJ2-7, is DGGITQSPKYLFRKEGQNVTLSCEQNLNHDAMYWYRQDPGQGLRLIYYSQIVNDFQKGDIAEGYSVSREKKESFPLTVTSAQKNPTAFYLCAARVGGHEQYFGPGTRLTVT.

In its sample, this clonotype was seen a few times. This chain links TRBV4-1 with TRBJ2-5; D may be TRBD1 (5 bases). Germline-derived CDR1 and CDR2 are MGHRA and YSYEKL. V dropped 0 bases and J dropped 5 bases, with 13 bases sitting between them. This CDR3 comprises 15 residues. CDR3 region: CASSQEEQGGETQYF. DNA for the CDR3: TGCGCCAGCAGCCAAGAGGAGCAGGGTGGCGAGACCCAGTACTTC.

This clonotype was counted at least ten times. V is TRBV13 and J is TRBJ1-1, with 8 bases lining up with TRBD1. The germline gives CDR1 PRHDT, CDR2 FYEKMQ (reference sequence). The CDR3 is 14 residues long. V gave up 1 base and J gave up 3 bases; unmatched junction bases: 1. Here the CDR3 DNA reads TGTGCCAGCAGCTTAGACAGGGGGGACACTGAAGCTTTCTTT. This translates into CASSLDRGDTEAFF.

Comment on this clonotype: Mismatch with germline at one junction end may stem from a read error. The CDR3 sequence: CANSLGTLDTEAFF. The CDR3 DNA reads TGTGCCAACAGCTTGGGAACTCTCGACACTGAAGCTTTCTTT. The chain uses TRBV5-4 and TRBJ1-1, with D hard to call. Per the germline V gene, CDR1 is SGHNT and CDR2 is YYREEE (reference sequence). The CDR3 is 14 amino acids.